This T cell receptor (beta chain) was sequenced in a study of blood T cell repertoires in COVID-19. Study overall: Sources were T cells, B-cell-depleted T cells, or PBMCs; the material itself was cDNA or gDNA.

Germline V CDR1 and CDR2: SGHNT, YYREEE (reference sequence). The CDR3 runs to 14 residues. Trimming took off 3 bases at V and 2 bases at J, with 11 bases between the two ends. Authors' analysis steps: Scientists estimated how many nucleated cells there were by amplifying reference gene primers. Clones were sequenced by immunoSEQ multiplex PCR, and TCRdb holds only the in-frame ones, with some missing. The DNA was the basis for D and trimming; V, J and clone size are from that table. Altogether about 380,000 clones are present, 70% to 90% being singletons, with the ten largest covering 0.95% to 1.5%.

V is TRBV5-4 and J is TRBJ1-2; the D gene is possibly TRBD1 (5 bases). Sequencing input: peripheral blood. The origin of this receptor is a man between 35 and 55 years old with acute or convalescent COVID-19. The DNA for the CDR3 is TGTGCCAGCAGCTCCCCACAGGAGAACTATGGCTACACCTTC. This encodes CASSSPQENYGYTF. Using reference TRBV5-4 and TRBJ1-2 for the parts outside the CDR3, the full variable domain is ETGVTQSPTHLIKTRGQQVTLRCSSQSGHNTVSWYQQALGQGPQFIFQYYREEENGRGNFPPRFSGLQFPNYSSELNVNALELDDSALYLCASSSPQENYGYTFGSGTRLTVV.